This T cell receptor beta chain was recorded in a study of T cells in Graves' hyperthyroidism and ophthalmopathy. Study context: Initial diagnosis, before any treatment, was when peripheral blood was collected. General study points: Blood held most thyroid clonotypes expanded above 0.001 frequency.

The investigators amplified TCR beta CDR3 regions from RNA transcripts. Using the HTBI primer set, a first-round RT-PCR was run on the TCR CDR3. A single record per CDR3 protein comes from TCRdb applying MiXCR to the multiplex PCR reads. This sample carries hundreds of thousands of distinct CDR3 sequences, over 12% of them seen once, and the ten largest clones take 13%. A word on this clonotype: As yet, its antigen is unknown.

V trimming: 3 bases; J trimming: 7 bases; junction bases outside the gene matches: 11. Germline values: CDR1 SEHNR, CDR2 FQNEAQ (reference sequence). The CDR3 spans 16 residues. The chain recombines TRBV7-9 with TRBJ2-3, with 9 bases matching TRBD1. Sample: blood. The TCR was taken from a man younger than 35 with Graves' ophthalmopathy. The CDR3 nucleotides read TGTGCCAGCAGCTTCTCCGGGACAGGGACCCCGAATACGCAGTATTTT. Encoded protein: CASSFSGTGTPNTQYF.